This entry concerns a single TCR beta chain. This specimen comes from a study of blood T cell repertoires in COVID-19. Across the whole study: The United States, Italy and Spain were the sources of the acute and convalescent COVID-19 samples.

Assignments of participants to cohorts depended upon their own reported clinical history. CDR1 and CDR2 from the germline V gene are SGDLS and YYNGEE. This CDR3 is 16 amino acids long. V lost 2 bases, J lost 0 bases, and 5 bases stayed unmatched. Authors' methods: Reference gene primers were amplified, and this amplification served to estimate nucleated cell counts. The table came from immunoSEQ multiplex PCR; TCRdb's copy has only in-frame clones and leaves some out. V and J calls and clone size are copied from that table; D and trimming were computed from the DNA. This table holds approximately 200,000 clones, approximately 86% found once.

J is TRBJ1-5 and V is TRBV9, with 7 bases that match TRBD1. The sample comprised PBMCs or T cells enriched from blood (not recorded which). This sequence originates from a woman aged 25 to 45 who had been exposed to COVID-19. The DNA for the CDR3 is TGTGCCAGCAGCGTCGGGACAGAGAATAGCAATCAGCCCCAGCATTTT. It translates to CASSVGTENSNQPQHF.